The TCR beta chain described here comes from a study of T-cell reconstitution after alpha-beta-depleted transplantation in children. During its preparation, the TCRbeta library received unique molecular identifiers. MiXCR was run by TCRdb on the PCR reads, yielding one entry per CDR3 protein. The sample includes about 460,000 distinct CDR3 sequences, roughly a tenth of them seen just once. The junction had 4 bases not matched to a gene; V was cut back by 8 bases and J by 0 bases. This CDR3 contains 14 residues. Germline-derived CDR1 and CDR2 are ENHRY and SYGVKD. The study, taken as a whole, reports: The origin of alpha-beta T cells about two months after transplant was reportedly several hundred expanded graft clones. Some patients showed high day-60 TCRbeta diversity, which derived from surviving recipient T cells and thymic progenitors. It was newly produced T cells that mostly accounted for T-cell counts and diversity one year after transplant.

This clonotype was picked up many times. Its specificity is not known. This CDR3 is missing its conserved last phenylalanine or tryptophan, likely due to a read error. The clonotype comes from a child aged 2-15 years with inherited bone marrow failure, due to receive a stem cell transplant. The sequenced sample was PBMCs, obtained before TCRalphabeta/CD19-depleted stem cell transplant. This chain connects TRBV10-3 to TRBJ1-5, with 7 bases matching TRBD1. The CDR3 region has the DNA TGTGCCATCCAGGGACAGTATAGCAATCAGCCCCAGCATCTT. Its protein is CAIQGQYSNQPQHL.